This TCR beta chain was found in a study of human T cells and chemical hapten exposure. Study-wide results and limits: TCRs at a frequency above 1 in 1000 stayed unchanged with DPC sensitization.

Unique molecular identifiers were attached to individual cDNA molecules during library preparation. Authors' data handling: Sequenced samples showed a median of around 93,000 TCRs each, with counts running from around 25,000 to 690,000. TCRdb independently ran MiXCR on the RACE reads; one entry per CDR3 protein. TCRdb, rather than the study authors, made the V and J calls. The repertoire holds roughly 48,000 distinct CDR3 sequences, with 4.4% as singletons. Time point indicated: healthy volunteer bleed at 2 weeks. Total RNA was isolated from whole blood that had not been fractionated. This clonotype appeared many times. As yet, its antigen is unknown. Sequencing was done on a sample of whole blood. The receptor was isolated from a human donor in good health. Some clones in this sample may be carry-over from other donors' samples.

The CDR3 sequence: CASSPGRSSGANVLTF. The CDR3 bases are TGTGCCAGCAGTCCCGGACGGTCCTCTGGGGCCAACGTCCTGACTTTC. The genes are TRBV12-3 or TRBV12-4 and TRBJ2-6; D gene uncertain. The CDR3 is 16 residues long. Between the trimmed V and J ends, which lost 5 bases and 0 bases, there was a span of 11 bases.